This TCR beta chain comes out of a study of brain metastases from non-small cell lung cancer. TCRdb's copy holds only in-frame clones and misses some; the assay was immunoSEQ multiplex PCR. The sample includes roughly 4,000 clones, around 84% of them seen just once. Trimming left V 3 bases short and J 5 bases short, with 10 bases between. The CDR3 runs 12 residues. Germline CDR1 is GTSNPN and CDR2 is SVGIG (reference sequence). The chain carries TRBV30 and TRBJ1-1; no firm D call. The source material was tumor-adjacent normal tissue. The sequence came from a donor aged 40 or older with non-small cell lung cancer. CDR3 nucleotide sequence: TGTGCCTGGAGAAGAGGCCCGACTGAAGCTTTCTTT. Protein: CAWRRGPTEAFF.